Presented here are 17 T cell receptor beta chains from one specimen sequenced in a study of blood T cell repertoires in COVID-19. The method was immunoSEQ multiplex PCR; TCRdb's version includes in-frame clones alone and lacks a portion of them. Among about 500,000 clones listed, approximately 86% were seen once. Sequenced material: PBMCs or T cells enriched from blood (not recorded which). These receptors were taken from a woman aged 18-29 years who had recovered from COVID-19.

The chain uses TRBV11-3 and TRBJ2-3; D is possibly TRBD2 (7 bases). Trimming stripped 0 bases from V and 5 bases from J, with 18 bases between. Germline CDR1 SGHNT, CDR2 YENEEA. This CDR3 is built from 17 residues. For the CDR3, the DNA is TGTGCCAGCAGCTTAGAGTTCGCCCGGGGGGCTCGAGATACGCAGTATTTT. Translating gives CASSLEFARGARDTQYF.

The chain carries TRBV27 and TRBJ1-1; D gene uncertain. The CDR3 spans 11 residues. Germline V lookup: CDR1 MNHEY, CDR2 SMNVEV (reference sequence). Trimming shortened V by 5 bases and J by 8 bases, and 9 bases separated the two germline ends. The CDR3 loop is CASSEDSEAFF. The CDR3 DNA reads TGTGCCAGCAGTGAAGACTCCGAAGCTTTCTTT.

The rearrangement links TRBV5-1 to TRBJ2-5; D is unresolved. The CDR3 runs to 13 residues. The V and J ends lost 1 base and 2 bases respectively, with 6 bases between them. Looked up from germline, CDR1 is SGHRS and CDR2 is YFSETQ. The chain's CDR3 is CASSLNLQETQYF. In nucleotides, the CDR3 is TGCGCCAGCAGCTTGAACTTGCAAGAGACCCAGTACTTC.

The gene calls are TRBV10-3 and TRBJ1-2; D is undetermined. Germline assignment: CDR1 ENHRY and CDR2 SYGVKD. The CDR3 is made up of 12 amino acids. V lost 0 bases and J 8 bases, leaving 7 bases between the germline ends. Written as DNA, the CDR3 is TGTGCCATCAGTGAGTCGGCGGGGGGCTACACCTTC. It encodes CAISESAGGYTF.

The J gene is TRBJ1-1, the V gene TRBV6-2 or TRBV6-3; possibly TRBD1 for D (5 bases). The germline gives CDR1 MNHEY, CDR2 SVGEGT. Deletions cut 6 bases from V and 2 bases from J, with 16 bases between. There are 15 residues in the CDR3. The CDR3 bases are TGTGCCAGCAGCAACGGGGGGAGAAGTAACACTGAAGCTTTCTTT. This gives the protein CASSNGGRSNTEAFF.

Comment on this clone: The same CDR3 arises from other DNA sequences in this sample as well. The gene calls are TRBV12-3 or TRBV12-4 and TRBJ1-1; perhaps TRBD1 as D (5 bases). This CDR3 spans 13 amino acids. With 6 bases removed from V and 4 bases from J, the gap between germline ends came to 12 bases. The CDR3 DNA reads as TGTGCCAGCAGCCGGCAGGGAGGCACTGAAGCTTTCTTT. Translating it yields CASSRQGGTEAFF.

Here the CDR3 reads CAGGDRGRTEAFF. The CDR3 region has the DNA TGTGCCGGGGGGGACAGGGGTAGAACTGAAGCTTTCTTT. V is TRBV2 and J is TRBJ1-1; 10 bases match TRBD1. CDR3 length: 13 residues. Germline CDR1 and CDR2: SNHLY and FYNNEI. With V trimmed by 11 bases and J by 5 bases, 8 bases remained unmatched.

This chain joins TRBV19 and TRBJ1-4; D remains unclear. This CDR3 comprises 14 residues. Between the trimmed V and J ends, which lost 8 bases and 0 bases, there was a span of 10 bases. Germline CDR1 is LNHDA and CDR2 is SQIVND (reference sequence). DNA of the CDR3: TGTGCCAGTCGGAGGACCTCAACTAATGAAAAACTGTTTTTT. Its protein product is CASRRTSTNEKLFF.

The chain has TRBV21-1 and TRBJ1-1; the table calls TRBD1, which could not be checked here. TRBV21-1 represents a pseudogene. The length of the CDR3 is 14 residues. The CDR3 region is CASTIGQGNTEAFF. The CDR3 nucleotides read TGTGCCAGCACCATCGGACAGGGGAACACTGAAGCTTTCTTT.

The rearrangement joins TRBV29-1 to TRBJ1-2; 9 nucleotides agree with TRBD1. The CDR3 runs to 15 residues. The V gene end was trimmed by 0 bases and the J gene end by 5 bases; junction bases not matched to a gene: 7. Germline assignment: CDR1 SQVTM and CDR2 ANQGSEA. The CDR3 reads CSVEERTGVVYGYTF. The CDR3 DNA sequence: TGCAGCGTTGAAGAACGGACAGGGGTAGTATATGGCTACACCTTC. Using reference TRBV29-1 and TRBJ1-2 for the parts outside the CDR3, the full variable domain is SAVISQKPSRDICQRGTSLTIQCQVDSQVTMMFWYRQQPGQSLTLIATANQGSEATYESGFVIDKFPISRPNLTFSTLTVSNMSPEDSSIYLCSVEERTGVVYGYTFGSGTRLTVV.

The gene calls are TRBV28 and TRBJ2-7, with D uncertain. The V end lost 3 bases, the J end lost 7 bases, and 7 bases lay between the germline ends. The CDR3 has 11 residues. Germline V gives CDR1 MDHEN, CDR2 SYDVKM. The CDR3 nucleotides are TGTGCCAGCAGTTTGAACAGAGAGCAGTACTTC. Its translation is CASSLNREQYF.

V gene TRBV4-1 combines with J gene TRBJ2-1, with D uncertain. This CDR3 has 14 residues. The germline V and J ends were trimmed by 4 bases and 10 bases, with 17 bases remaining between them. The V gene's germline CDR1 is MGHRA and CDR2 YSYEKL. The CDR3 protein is CASSRFPRAGEQFF. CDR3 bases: TGCGCCAGCAGCCGCTTCCCCCGTGCCGGGGAGCAGTTCTTC.

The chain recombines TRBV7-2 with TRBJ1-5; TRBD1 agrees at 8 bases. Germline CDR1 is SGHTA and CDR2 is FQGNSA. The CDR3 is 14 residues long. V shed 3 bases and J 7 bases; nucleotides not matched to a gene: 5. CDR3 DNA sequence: TGTGCCAGCAGCTTGGACAGGGTGAGGCAGCCCCAGCATTTT. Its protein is CASSLDRVRQPQHF.

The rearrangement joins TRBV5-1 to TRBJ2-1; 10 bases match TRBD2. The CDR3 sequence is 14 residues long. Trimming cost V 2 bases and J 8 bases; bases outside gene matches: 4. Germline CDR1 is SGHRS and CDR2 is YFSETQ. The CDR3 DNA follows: TGCGCCAGCAGCTTACAAGCGGGGGGGTATGAGCAGTTCTTC. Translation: CASSLQAGGYEQFF.

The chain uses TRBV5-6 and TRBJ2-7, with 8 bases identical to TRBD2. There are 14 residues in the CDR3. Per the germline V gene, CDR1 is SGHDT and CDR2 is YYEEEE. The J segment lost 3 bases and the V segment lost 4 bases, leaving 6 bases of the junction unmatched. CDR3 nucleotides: TGTGCCAGCAGCGCCGGGACTAGGTACTACGAGCAGTACTTC. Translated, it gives CASSAGTRYYEQYF. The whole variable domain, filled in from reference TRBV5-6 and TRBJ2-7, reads DAGVTQSPTHLIKTRGQQVTLRCSPKSGHDTVSWYQQALGQGPQFIFQYYEEEERQRGNFPDRFSGHQFPNYSSELNVNALLLGDSALYLCASSAGTRYYEQYFGPGTRLTVT.

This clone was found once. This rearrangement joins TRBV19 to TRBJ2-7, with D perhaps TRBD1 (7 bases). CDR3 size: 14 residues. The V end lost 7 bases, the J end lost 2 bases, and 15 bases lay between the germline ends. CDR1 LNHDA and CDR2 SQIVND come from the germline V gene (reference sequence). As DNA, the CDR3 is TGTGCCAGTAACTCTGGCAGGGGGGCCTACGAGCAGTACTTC. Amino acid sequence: CASNSGRGAYEQYF.

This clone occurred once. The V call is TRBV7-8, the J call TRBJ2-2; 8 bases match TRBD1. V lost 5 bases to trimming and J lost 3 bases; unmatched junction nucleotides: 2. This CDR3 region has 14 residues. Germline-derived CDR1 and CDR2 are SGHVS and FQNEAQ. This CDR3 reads CASSLTGDTGELFF. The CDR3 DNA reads TGTGCCAGCAGCCTGACAGGGGACACCGGGGAGCTGTTTTTT.